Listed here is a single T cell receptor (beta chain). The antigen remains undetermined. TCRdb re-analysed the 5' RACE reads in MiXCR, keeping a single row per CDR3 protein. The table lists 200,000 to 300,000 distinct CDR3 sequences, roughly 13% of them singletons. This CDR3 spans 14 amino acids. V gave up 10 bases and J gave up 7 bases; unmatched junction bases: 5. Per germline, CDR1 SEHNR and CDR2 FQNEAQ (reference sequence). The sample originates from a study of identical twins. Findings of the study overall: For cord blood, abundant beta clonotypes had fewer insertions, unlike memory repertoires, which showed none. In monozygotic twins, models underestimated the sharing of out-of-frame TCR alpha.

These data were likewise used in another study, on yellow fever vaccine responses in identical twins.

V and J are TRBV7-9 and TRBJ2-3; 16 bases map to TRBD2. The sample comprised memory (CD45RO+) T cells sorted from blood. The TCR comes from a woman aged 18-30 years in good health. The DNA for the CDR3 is TGTGCCAACGGGACTAGCGGGGGGGCAAATACGCAGTATTTT. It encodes CANGTSGGANTQYF.